Listed here are 27 T cell receptor beta chains from one sample, sequenced in a study of cytomegalovirus exposure and HLA in healthy donors. Use of 60 Vbeta and 13 Jbeta primers characterized the PCR. Assay used: immunoSEQ multiplex PCR; TCRdb lists only in-frame clones, some missing. The sample lists about 110,000 clones, around 80% occurring once. The sample comprised PBMCs. The source of these receptors is a male donor in good health and CMV-seronegative.

The chain joins TRBV28 to TRBJ1-6; 7 bases fit TRBD1. The CDR3 runs 14 residues. Germline V gene sequence: CDR1 MDHEN, CDR2 SYDVKM. With V trimmed by 6 bases and J by 7 bases, 6 bases remained unmatched. The CDR3 reads CASSRDSTNSPLHF. The CDR3 region has the DNA TGTGCCAGCAGCCGGGACAGTACCAATTCACCCCTCCACTTT.

This chain links TRBV27 with TRBJ2-1; tentative D call: TRBD2 (5 bases). Germline CDR1 is MNHEY and CDR2 is SMNVEV (reference sequence). This CDR3 contains 14 residues. V gave up 3 bases and J gave up 8 bases, with 14 bases separating them. CDR3 nucleotides: TGTGCCAGCAGTTTCCGGGGAGTAGGCTATGAGCAGTTCTTC. The encoded protein is CASSFRGVGYEQFF.

This rearrangement joins TRBV9 to TRBJ2-5; 9 positions agree with TRBD1. This CDR3 has 15 amino acids. The germline V gene encodes CDR1 SGDLS and CDR2 YYNGEE. The V segment lost 4 bases and the J segment 5 bases; nucleotides outside the gene matches: 9. The CDR3 DNA reads as TGTGCCAGCAGCTTAGTAGGGACAGGGAGCGAGACCCAGTACTTC. Residues: CASSLVGTGSETQYF.

The chain recombines TRBV4-2 with TRBJ1-2, with TRBD1 matching 9 bases. Germline lookup yields CDR1 LGHNA and CDR2 YNFKEQ. J was trimmed by 8 bases and V by 0 bases; bases with no gene match: 7. This CDR3 region has 15 residues. CDR3 in DNA: TGTGCCAGCAGCCAAGATTCGGGACAGGGTTACGGCTACACCTTC. It encodes CASSQDSGQGYGYTF.

The chain recombines TRBV28 with TRBJ2-5; 7 bases fit TRBD1. The trim removed 6 bases at V and 4 bases at J, leaving 8 bases unmatched. This CDR3 has 14 amino acids. Germline loops: CDR1 MDHEN, CDR2 SYDVKM. CDR3 bases: TGTGCCAGCAGCCCCGGATGGGACAGAGAGACCCAGTACTTC. Protein: CASSPGWDRETQYF.

The CDR3 DNA reads as TGTGCCACCAGCAGACAAGGGGATTTTAATGAAAAACTGTTTTTT. Its translation: CATSRQGDFNEKLFF. This chain links TRBV15 with TRBJ1-4; a weak D match, TRBD1 (5 bases). The CDR3 is made up of 15 amino acids. The germline gives CDR1 LNHNV, CDR2 YYDKDF (reference sequence). V was pared by 2 bases and J by 4 bases, with 11 bases between.

The chain recombines TRBV5-4 with TRBJ2-7; 8 bases line up with TRBD1. Looked up from germline, CDR1 is SGHNT and CDR2 is YYREEE (reference sequence). V shed 4 bases, J shed 7 bases, and the junction held 13 bases outside the gene matches. The CDR3 has 15 amino acids. This chain's CDR3 is CASSVRDRPFGEQYF. CDR3 coding DNA: TGTGCCAGCAGCGTACGGGACAGGCCCTTTGGGGAGCAGTACTTC.

The V gene is TRBV5-6, the J gene TRBJ2-7, with 7 bases aligning to TRBD1. The CDR3 is 17 residues long. The V gene's germline CDR1 is SGHDT and CDR2 YYEEEE. Losses at the gene ends were 0 bases for V and 1 base for J; bases not matched to a gene: 10. CDR3 amino acids: CASSLEARRGLSYEQYF. The CDR3, as DNA: TGTGCCAGCAGCTTGGAGGCTAGAAGGGGGCTATCCTACGAGCAGTACTTC.

The chain uses TRBV5-1 and TRBJ2-6; D is unresolved. The length of the CDR3 is 15 residues. V lost 4 bases and J 0 bases, leaving 8 bases between the germline ends. Germline CDR1 and CDR2: SGHRS and YFSETQ. Here the CDR3 reads CASSRWASGANVLTF. CDR3 nucleotides: TGCGCCAGCAGCCGCTGGGCCTCTGGGGCCAACGTCCTGACTTTC.

The genes are TRBV11-3 and TRBJ1-1; D uncertain. Trimming took 4 bases from V and 6 from J, leaving 6 bases between them. Germline lookup yields CDR1 SGHNT and CDR2 YENEEA. CDR3 length: 11 residues. The CDR3 bases are TGTGCCAGCAGCTCCGGTTCTGAAGCTTTCTTT. Translating it yields CASSSGSEAFF.

The chain joins TRBV27 to TRBJ2-3; TRBD2 matches at 7 bases. From germline, CDR1 is MNHEY and CDR2 SMNVEV (reference sequence). The CDR3 is 18 residues long. The V gene end was trimmed by 4 bases and the J gene end by 6 bases; junction bases not matched to a gene: 19. This chain's CDR3 is CASSSRGWAGDLADTQYF. CDR3 in DNA: TGTGCCAGCAGTTCCCGGGGATGGGCGGGAGACCTGGCGGATACGCAGTATTTT.

The chain joins TRBV5-4 to TRBJ2-3, with D maybe TRBD1 (5 bases). This CDR3 spans 14 amino acids. Trimming took 2 bases from V and 4 from J, leaving 11 bases between them. Germline V lookup: CDR1 SGHNT, CDR2 YYREEE (reference sequence). CDR3 amino acids: CASSLKTGADTQYF. The CDR3 DNA follows: TGTGCCAGCAGCTTAAAAACAGGCGCAGATACGCAGTATTTT.

The J gene is TRBJ2-3, the V gene TRBV19; 8 nucleotides agree with TRBD1. After removal of 2 bases from V and 3 bases from J, the junction contained 1 base not matched to a gene. This CDR3 spans 14 amino acids. Germline V gene data show CDR1 as LNHDA and CDR2 as SQIVND (reference sequence). In DNA, the CDR3 is TGTGCCAGTAGTATACGACAGGGGACAGATACGCAGTATTTT. This encodes CASSIRQGTDTQYF.

As DNA, the CDR3 is TGTGCCTGGAGTGTACTTCCGGGCAATGAGCAGTTCTTC. The encoded protein is CAWSVLPGNEQFF. The V call is TRBV30, the J call TRBJ2-1; D is ambiguous. Trimming took off 0 bases at V and 6 bases at J, with 9 bases between the two ends. The CDR3 is 13 residues long. CDR1 is GTSNPN and CDR2 is SVGIG in the germline V gene (reference sequence).

This clone was observed a few times. The chain carries TRBV10-1 and TRBJ2-5; 7 nucleotides agree with TRBD1. This CDR3 has 18 residues. J was trimmed by 5 bases and V by 0 bases; bases with no gene match: 15. The germline CDR1 and CDR2 sequences are WNHNN and SYGVQD (reference sequence). The CDR3 protein is CASSESWGEGQRMETQYF. The CDR3 DNA reads TGCGCCAGCAGTGAGTCTTGGGGTGAGGGACAGAGGATGGAGACCCAGTACTTC.

This sequence joins TRBV10-1 and TRBJ2-7; D is perhaps TRBD2 (7 bases). V shed 8 bases and J shed 4 bases, with 27 bases lying between them. The germline V gene encodes CDR1 WNHNN and CDR2 SYGVQD (reference sequence). This CDR3 contains 17 residues. For the CDR3, the DNA is TGCGCCAGCTTCGTAGGGGGGGTTCCTCTCGAACTTTACGAGCAGTACTTC. Its translation: CASFVGGVPLELYEQYF.

The CDR3 reads CASSLRTGSYNEQFF. DNA of the CDR3: TGTGCCAGCAGCCTAAGGACAGGCTCCTACAATGAGCAGTTCTTC. V is TRBV14 and J is TRBJ2-1; TRBD1 matches 7 bases. Unmatched junction bases numbered 3, after V lost 4 bases and J lost 0 bases. CDR1 SGHDN and CDR2 FVKESK come from the germline V gene. The CDR3 spans 15 residues. The full variable domain, in which reference TRBV14 and TRBJ2-1 provide the parts outside the CDR3, is EAGVTQFPSHSVIEKGQTVTLRCDPISGHDNLYWYRRVMGKEIKFLLHFVKESKQDESGMPNNRFLAERTGGTYSTLKVQPAELEDSGVYFCASSLRTGSYNEQFFGPGTRLTVL.

The chain carries TRBV21-1 and TRBJ1-3; TRBD1, the table's D call, was not compared with the DNA. TRBV21-1 is a pseudogene locus. The CDR3 is 19 amino acids. The CDR3 DNA reads as TGTGCCAGCAGCAGGCCCCGGGACGGGAGCCACAGGGGGGAAAACACCATATATTTT. Translated: CASSRPRDGSHRGENTIYF.

This clone has more than one count but fewer than ten. The V gene is TRBV4-2, the J gene TRBJ2-1; a possible D gene is TRBD2 (6 bases). V was clipped by 2 bases and J by 0 bases, with 14 bases between them. The germline V gene encodes CDR1 LGHNA and CDR2 YNFKEQ. The CDR3 runs to 17 residues. The CDR3 DNA reads as TGTGCCAGCAGCCAAAGAAGGGCGGAGGGCTCCTACAATGAGCAGTTCTTC. This gives the protein CASSQRRAEGSYNEQFF.

The chain employs TRBV5-4 and TRBJ2-7, with D tentatively TRBD1 (6 bases). The CDR3 contains 15 residues. Deletions cut 0 bases from V and 0 bases from J, with 10 bases between. From germline, CDR1 is SGHNT and CDR2 YYREEE (reference sequence). CDR3 sequence reads: CASSLAAGDSYEQYF. The CDR3 nucleotides read TGTGCCAGCAGCTTGGCCGCAGGGGACTCCTACGAGCAGTACTTC.

V is TRBV7-9 and J is TRBJ2-7, with D possibly matching TRBD2 (6 bases). The V gene's germline CDR1 is SEHNR and CDR2 FQNEAQ (reference sequence). The CDR3 is made up of 15 amino acids. V was cut by 5 bases and J by 2 bases, with 16 bases left in between. The CDR3 here is CASSGGESFTYEQYF. The CDR3 bases are TGTGCCAGCAGCGGCGGGGAGTCTTTTACCTACGAGCAGTACTTC.

The chain carries TRBV15 and TRBJ1-2, with 9 bases lining up with TRBD1. After removal of 5 bases from V and 8 bases from J, the junction contained 9 bases not matched to a gene. This CDR3 spans 14 amino acids. Germline CDR1 is LNHNV and CDR2 is YYDKDF (reference sequence). CDR3 residues: CATSARTGVEGYTF. CDR3 nucleotide sequence: TGTGCCACCAGCGCCCGGACAGGGGTGGAAGGCTACACCTTC.

This chain uses TRBV19 with TRBJ1-4; D not certain. V lost 1 base and J 6 bases, leaving 15 bases between the germline ends. The CDR3 is 16 residues long. Germline values: CDR1 LNHDA, CDR2 SQIVND (reference sequence). CDR3 in amino acids: CASSIGYTKRDEKLFF. As DNA, the CDR3 is TGTGCCAGTAGTATAGGATACACAAAACGGGATGAAAAACTGTTTTTT.

The V call is TRBV19, the J call TRBJ2-5; the match to TRBD1 covers 7 bases. V trimming: 4 bases; J trimming: 6 bases; junction bases outside the gene matches: 23. The germline V gene encodes CDR1 LNHDA and CDR2 SQIVND (reference sequence). This CDR3 is 19 amino acids long. The CDR3, as DNA: TGTGCCAGTAGTACCACCCCCCAGAGGGACAGTTCGTTTAGTAAGACCCAGTACTTC. It yields the protein CASSTTPQRDSSFSKTQYF.

V usage is TRBV6-5 and J usage is TRBJ2-2; 12 bases are a match to TRBD2. V trimming: 6 bases; J trimming: 6 bases; junction bases outside the gene matches: 2. Germline V lookup: CDR1 MNHEY, CDR2 SVGAGI. This CDR3 comprises 14 residues. CDR3 sequence (DNA): TGTGCCAGCAGGACTAGCGGGAGCGCCGGGGAGCTGTTTTTT. Its translation is CASRTSGSAGELFF.

This clone was picked up a small number of times. This chain uses TRBV5-1 with TRBJ2-3, with TRBD2 matching over 12 bases. CDR1 is SGHRS, CDR2 YFSETQ, per germline. CDR3 length: 17 residues. Unmatched junction bases numbered 6, after V lost 4 bases and J lost 0 bases. The CDR3, as DNA: TGCGCCAGCAGCGGAGGACTAGCGGGACTCAGCACAGATACGCAGTATTTT. It yields the protein CASSGGLAGLSTDTQYF.

The V gene is TRBV4-2, the J gene TRBJ2-3, with 10 bases that match TRBD1. The CDR3 consists of 17 residues. The junction had 11 bases not matched to a gene; V was cut back by 5 bases and J by 3 bases. The germline gives CDR1 LGHNA, CDR2 YNFKEQ. The CDR3 DNA sequence: TGTGCCAGCAGCGTATCCACCATGGGACAGGGGACAGATACGCAGTATTTT. Translation: CASSVSTMGQGTDTQYF.